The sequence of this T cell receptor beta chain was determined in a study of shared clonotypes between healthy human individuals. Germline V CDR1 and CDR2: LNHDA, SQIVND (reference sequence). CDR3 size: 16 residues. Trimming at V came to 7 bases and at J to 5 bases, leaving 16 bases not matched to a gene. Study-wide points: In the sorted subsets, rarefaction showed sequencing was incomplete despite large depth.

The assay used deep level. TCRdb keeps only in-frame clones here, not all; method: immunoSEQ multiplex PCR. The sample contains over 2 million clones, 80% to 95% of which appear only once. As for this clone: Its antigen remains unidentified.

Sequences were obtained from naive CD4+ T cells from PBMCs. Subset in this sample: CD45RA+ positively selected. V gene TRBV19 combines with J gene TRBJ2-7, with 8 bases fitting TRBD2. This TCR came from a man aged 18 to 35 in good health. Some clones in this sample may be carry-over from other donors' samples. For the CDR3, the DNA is TGTGCCAGTATCCCTAGCGGGTCCTCCGATGGGGACGAGCAGTACTTC. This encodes CASIPSGSSDGDEQYF.